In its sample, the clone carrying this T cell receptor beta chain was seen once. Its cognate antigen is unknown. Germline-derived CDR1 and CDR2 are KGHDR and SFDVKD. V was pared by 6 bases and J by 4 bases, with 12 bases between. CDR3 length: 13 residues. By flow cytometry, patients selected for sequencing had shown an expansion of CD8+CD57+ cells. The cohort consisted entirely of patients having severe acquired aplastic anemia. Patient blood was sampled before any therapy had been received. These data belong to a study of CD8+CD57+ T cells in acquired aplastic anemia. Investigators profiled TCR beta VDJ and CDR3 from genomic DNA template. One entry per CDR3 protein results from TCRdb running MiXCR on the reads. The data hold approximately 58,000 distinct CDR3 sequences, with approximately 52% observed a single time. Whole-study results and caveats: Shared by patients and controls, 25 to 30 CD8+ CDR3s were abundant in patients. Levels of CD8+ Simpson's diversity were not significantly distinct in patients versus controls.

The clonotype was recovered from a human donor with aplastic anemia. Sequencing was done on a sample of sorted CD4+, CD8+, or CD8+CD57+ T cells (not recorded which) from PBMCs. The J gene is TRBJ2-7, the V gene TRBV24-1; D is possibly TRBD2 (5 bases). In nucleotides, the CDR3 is TGTGCCACCAGTCAGCGGAGAATTTACGAGCAGTACTTC. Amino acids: CATSQRRIYEQYF.